A selection of T cell receptor beta chains follows, all from one sample in a study of T-cell memory formation after mild COVID-19. TCRdb called the 5' RACE reads again in MiXCR, with one record for every CDR3 protein. Among hundreds of thousands of distinct CDR3 sequences listed, over 15% were seen once. Source material: PBMCs or a T cell subset sorted from them (not recorded which). The receptors stem from an adult woman who had mild COVID-19 (a few samples of this study predate the infection). Cell type and time point are not known. CDR3s include the opening cysteine and the closing phenylalanine or tryptophan. A D gene is named only where the DNA matches it firmly.

D,J,V,length,CDR3
TRBD2,TRBJ2-1,TRBV7-3,14,CASSPHGTSGEQFF
NA,TRBJ1-6,TRBV27,14,CASSFGRDNSPLHF
NA,TRBJ2-3,TRBV6-7,14,CARCKAGFTDTQYF
TRBD2,TRBJ2-5,TRBV6-5,14,CASSLSGRTRTQYF
NA,TRBJ2-6,TRBV12-3/TRBV12-4,17,CASSSGGWGSGANVLTF
NA,TRBJ2-2,TRBV10-3,16,CAISVMGQQNTGELFF
NA,TRBJ2-6,TRBV2,15,CASSDRPFGANVLTF
TRBD1,TRBJ2-3,TRBV6-5,16,CASSYPGTGGTDTQYF
NA,TRBJ2-3,TRBV7-6,13,CASGGGGFDTQYF
NA,TRBJ1-3,TRBV9,14,CASSVLDSGNTIYF
NA,TRBJ2-3,TRBV29-1,12,CSVGQNSDTQYF
NA,TRBJ2-7,TRBV4-1,16,CASSQVTRGGSYEQYF
NA,TRBJ2-2,TRBV12-3/TRBV12-4,17,CASSFGQGKGYTGELFF
NA,TRBJ2-2,TRBV7-2,12,CASSVRGSELFF
TRBD2,TRBJ2-1,TRBV12-3/TRBV12-4,14,CASSLGLAANEQFF
NA,TRBJ2-7,TRBV5-1,14,CASSLGQPGYEQYF
TRBD1,TRBJ1-1,TRBV29-1,15,CSVEKKGAGNTEAFF
NA,TRBJ2-1,TRBV4-2,13,CASSQYKYNEQFF
NA,TRBJ1-1,TRBV10-3,14,CAISEGEGPTEAFF
TRBD2,TRBJ2-3,TRBV2,17,CASSSTTSGLSTDTQYF
TRBD1,TRBJ2-7,TRBV5-1,14,CASRPYGTAYEQYF
TRBD2,TRBJ2-3,TRBV7-2,14,CASSGGGVGDTQYF
TRBD1,TRBJ2-5,TRBV7-9,15,CASSTWTGGRETQYF
NA,TRBJ1-6,TRBV5-6,13,CASTGHLNSPLHF
NA,TRBJ1-1,TRBV18,13,CASSSGSDTEAFF
NA,TRBJ2-7,TRBV6-6,15,CASSYPPTEAYEQYF
TRBD2,TRBJ2-3,TRBV7-7,15,CASSLDAGGPDTQYF
NA,TRBJ2-2,TRBV27,15,CASGSSRGRTGELFF
NA,TRBJ1-1,TRBV5-1,14,CASRTGTMNTEAFF
TRBD2,TRBJ2-3,TRBV12-3/TRBV12-4,14,CASSHTSGADTQYF
TRBD2,TRBJ2-7,TRBV12-3/TRBV12-4,14,CASRKAGSSYEQYF
TRBD1,TRBJ2-5,TRBV7-9,14,CARSSDREQETQYF
TRBD1,TRBJ2-7,TRBV18,13,CASSPDRNYEQYF
NA,TRBJ1-1,TRBV30,13,CAWLGQPNTEAFF
NA,TRBJ2-1,TRBV7-2,14,CASSLGPNYNEQFF
TRBD1,TRBJ1-1,TRBV7-9,17,CASSDPWDRPSNTEAFF
NA,TRBJ2-2,TRBV7-2,15,CASSSLSGNTGELFF
TRBD1,TRBJ1-4,TRBV7-2,16,CASSSQGTGYNEKLFF
TRBD1,TRBJ2-7,TRBV5-1,14,CASSNGQGMHEQYF
TRBD2,TRBJ2-5,TRBV5-6,14,CASSSSGSGETQYF
NA,TRBJ2-7,TRBV7-9,8,CASSLDAF
NA,TRBJ2-5,TRBV12-3/TRBV12-4,17,CASSSTQMRGRQETQYF
NA,TRBJ2-1,TRBV11-1,13,CASSLGVMNEQFF
TRBD2,TRBJ2-5,TRBV7-2,16,CASSWPRGGAMETQYF
TRBD2,TRBJ2-7,TRBV20-1,15,CSARRPGLASYEQYF
NA,TRBJ2-2,TRBV12-3/TRBV12-4,16,CASSLGGQTNTGELFF
TRBD1,TRBJ1-2,TRBV20-1,12,CSWDRGYGGYTF
NA,TRBJ2-3,TRBV5-5,15,CASSLGTVVTDTQYF
NA,TRBJ1-5,TRBV18,13,CASSEQVNQPQHF
NA,TRBJ2-5,TRBV5-1,13,CASSLRGQETQYF